This record looks at one T cell receptor beta chain sequence and its context. The antigen is unknown. The assay was immunoSEQ multiplex PCR, and TCRdb's table has in-frame clones only and misses some. The table has 75,000 to 100,000 clones, about nine tenths seen once. This sample is part of a study of graft-versus-host responses after intestinal transplantation. Study-level information: Isolated intestinal, liver-intestinal, or multivisceral transplants were what recipients had. Regarding the study as a whole: The marrow of recipients harbored GvH clones, and ileum or blood showed some of them first.

CDR3 length equals 15 residues. Germline assignment: CDR1 WNHNN and CDR2 SYGVQD (reference sequence). The ends were cut back, 2 bases at V and 2 bases at J, with 11 bases in the middle. The TCR comes from a human patient who received an intestinal transplant, so some T cells may come from the graft donor. The chain employs TRBV10-1 and TRBJ2-3; D is ambiguous. Material: PBMCs, obtained roughly 68 weeks after intestinal transplant. The CDR3 DNA is TGCGCCAGCAGTGAGGGGCGAGCCGACACAGATACGCAGTATTTT. Protein sequence: CASSEGRADTDTQYF.